The present TCR beta chain was sequenced within a study of T cell responses to AZD1222 COVID-19 vaccine. General study findings and limits: AZD1222 recipients seropositive at baseline numbered only five or six.

On this clone itself: Its antigen is unknown.

The table came from immunoSEQ multiplex PCR; TCRdb's copy has only in-frame clones and leaves some out. The top ten clones hold around 3.2% of a sample with approximately 140,000 clones, roughly 90% of them seen once. The receptor was isolated from an adult in good health. This specimen was peripheral blood, taken on day 0 of AZD1222 vaccination.

The CDR3 nucleotides read TGCGCCAGCAGGGACTTCTCCTACAATGAGCAGTTCTTC. Amino acids: CASRDFSYNEQFF. This chain links TRBV4-1 with TRBJ2-1; a possible D gene is TRBD2 (5 bases). This CDR3 region has 13 residues. The V gene's germline CDR1 is MGHRA and CDR2 YSYEKL. Trimming left V 6 bases short and J 0 bases short, with 6 bases between.